Following are 32 T cell receptor beta chains from one sample sequenced in a study of memory CD4+ T cells and cytomegalovirus serostatus. The sort gate was single viable CD3+CD4+CD8-CD45RO+ cells for memory CD4+ T cells. Sequenced by immunoSEQ multiplex PCR; TCRdb stores in-frame clones only, minus some. The table records some 80,000 clones, around 80% of them present only once. Specimen: memory CD4+ T cells from blood. The receptors derive from an adult in good health and CMV-seronegative.

The chain has TRBV19 and TRBJ2-5, with unresolved D. CDR3 length: 15 amino acids. Trimming cost V 3 bases and J 0 bases, with 11 bases left between them. Looked up from germline, CDR1 is LNHDA and CDR2 is SQIVND (reference sequence). Here the CDR3 reads CASSIDSQYQETQYF. CDR3 nucleotides: TGTGCCAGTAGTATCGACTCCCAGTACCAAGAGACCCAGTACTTC.

This clone was observed a single time. The V gene is TRBV7-6, the J gene TRBJ2-2, with 12 positions matching TRBD2. CDR3 size: 14 residues. The V gene's germline CDR1 is SGHVS and CDR2 FNYEAQ. The V and J ends lost 5 bases and 8 bases, in that order; junction bases with no gene match: 3. The CDR3 bases are TGTGCCAGCAGCATACTAGCGGGGGGAGGGGAGCTGTTTTTT. Protein product: CASSILAGGGELFF.

The chain combines TRBV6-6 with TRBJ2-5; a weak D match, TRBD2 (7 bases). Germline CDR1 and CDR2: MNHNY and SVGAGI (reference sequence). The CDR3 extends over 14 amino acids. Trimming removed 2 bases from V and 3 bases from J, with 10 bases in between. In DNA form, the CDR3 reads TGTGCCAGCAGTTACGGGGGGGCAGAAGAGACCCAGTACTTC. Translation: CASSYGGAEETQYF.

A few counts support this clone. The CDR3 coding sequence is TGTGCCAGCAGTGAAGCAGGCCAAGGCACTGAAGCTTTCTTT. This gives the protein CASSEAGQGTEAFF. The V call is TRBV6-1, the J call TRBJ1-1; D remains ambiguous. Germline values: CDR1 MNHNS, CDR2 SASEGT. V was clipped by 0 bases and J by 4 bases, with 9 bases between them. The CDR3 contains 14 residues.

This chain joins TRBV30 and TRBJ2-5; no definite D call. Germline-derived CDR1 and CDR2 are GTSNPN and SVGIG (reference sequence). This CDR3 spans 13 amino acids. Trimming removed 0 bases at V and 8 bases at J, with 13 bases between. CDR3 amino acids: CAWSVGPAETQYF. The CDR3 DNA follows: TGTGCCTGGAGTGTAGGACCCGCGGAAACCCAGTACTTC.

The V gene is TRBV9, the J gene TRBJ1-3, with 9 bases fitting TRBD1. The germline V gene encodes CDR1 SGDLS and CDR2 YYNGEE. This CDR3 region has 16 residues. V lost 3 bases to trimming and J lost 1 base; unmatched junction nucleotides: 5. The CDR3 DNA sequence: TGTGCCAGCAGCGCAGCACAGGGGGCGTCTGGAAACACCATATATTTT. The encoded protein is CASSAAQGASGNTIYF.

This chain connects TRBV28 to TRBJ1-2; D call uncertain. CDR1 and CDR2 (germline): MDHEN, SYDVKM. V was clipped by 6 bases and J by 4 bases, with 12 bases between them. CDR3 length equals 13 residues. The CDR3, as DNA: TGTGCCAGCAGCCTGGGCTTGGGCTATGGCTACACCTTC. Encoded protein: CASSLGLGYGYTF.

This sequence joins TRBV28 and TRBJ2-1; the match to TRBD2 covers 8 bases. The germline gives CDR1 MDHEN, CDR2 SYDVKM. V shed 3 bases and J 7 bases; nucleotides not matched to a gene: 8. The CDR3 sequence is 15 residues long. The CDR3 nucleotides are TGTGCCAGCAGTTTCGTCGGGGGGGCCTTTAATGAGCAGTTCTTC. It encodes CASSFVGGAFNEQFF. Filled out from reference TRBV28 and TRBJ2-1, the complete variable domain reads DVKVTQSSRYLVKRTGEKVFLECVQDMDHENMFWYRQDPGLGLRLIYFSYDVKMKEKGDIPEGYSVSREKKERFSLILESASTNQTSMYLCASSFVGGAFNEQFFGPGTRLTVL.

The gene calls are TRBV19 and TRBJ1-1; 9 bases are a match to TRBD1. The CDR3 is made up of 12 amino acids. The ends lost 5 bases at V and 8 bases at J; junction bases unmatched: 3. From germline, CDR1 is LNHDA and CDR2 SQIVND (reference sequence). The CDR3 coding sequence is TGTGCCAGTAGTTCTGACAGGGGGGAAGCTTTCTTT. Protein sequence: CASSSDRGEAFF. The entire variable domain, with the rest obtained from reference TRBV19 and TRBJ1-1, is as follows: DGGITQSPKYLFRKEGQNVTLSCEQNLNHDAMYWYRQDPGQGLRLIYYSQIVNDFQKGDIAEGYSVSREKKESFPLTVTSAQKNPTAFYLCASSSDRGEAFFGQGTRLTVV.

The J gene is TRBJ1-5, the V gene TRBV10-1; no firm D call. Trimming shortened V by 2 bases and J by 0 bases, and 26 bases separated the two germline ends. Germline V gives CDR1 WNHNN, CDR2 SYGVQD (reference sequence). The CDR3 consists of 21 residues. CDR3 nucleotide sequence: TGCGCCAGCAGTGAGAATTTTCCGTCCATTACCCTTCAATATAGCAATCAGCCCCAGCATTTT. It encodes CASSENFPSITLQYSNQPQHF.

The genes are TRBV2 and TRBJ2-5, with 13 bases that match TRBD2. Germline V gene lookup returns CDR1 SNHLY and CDR2 FYNNEI. V was pared by 8 bases and J by 5 bases, with 14 bases of the junction left unmatched. The CDR3 runs 17 residues. The CDR3 here is CASRLLLAGGLGETQYF. The CDR3 DNA reads as TGTGCCAGCCGCCTGTTACTAGCGGGGGGGCTGGGGGAGACCCAGTACTTC.

The gene calls are TRBV19 and TRBJ2-1, with D unresolved. V was trimmed by 3 bases and J by 0 bases, leaving 9 bases between them. CDR1 and CDR2 from the germline V gene are LNHDA and SQIVND (reference sequence). The CDR3 has 15 amino acids. The CDR3 DNA reads TGTGCCAGTAGTATCCCGGATAGCTCCTACAATGAGCAGTTCTTC. This encodes CASSIPDSSYNEQFF.

This clone was detected a few times. The genes are TRBV19 and TRBJ1-5; D remains ambiguous. There are 13 residues in the CDR3. Deletions cut 3 bases from V and 5 bases from J, with 8 bases between. CDR1 LNHDA and CDR2 SQIVND come from the germline V gene (reference sequence). This CDR3 reads CASSMIGDQPQHF. The CDR3 nucleotides read TGTGCCAGTAGTATGATTGGGGATCAGCCCCAGCATTTT.

This chain links TRBV6-5 with TRBJ1-1; D unclear. V lost 2 bases and J 3 bases, leaving 7 bases between the germline ends. Germline V gene data show CDR1 as MNHEY and CDR2 as SVGAGI. The CDR3 covers 13 residues. The CDR3 coding sequence is TGTGCCAGCAGTTACGTCCTGGACACTGAAGCTTTCTTT. Amino acids: CASSYVLDTEAFF.

The chain links TRBV4-2 to TRBJ1-1, with TRBD1 identical over 10 bases. CDR1 and CDR2 (germline): LGHNA, YNFKEQ. This CDR3 has 14 residues. The V and J ends lost 2 bases and 10 bases, in that order; junction bases with no gene match: 7. CDR3 nucleotide sequence: TGTGCCAGCAGCCAAATGACAGGGGGCGGCGGAGCTTTCTTT. It yields the protein CASSQMTGGGGAFF.

This clone turned up a few times. The genes are TRBV28 and TRBJ1-1, with no clear D. V lost 4 bases and J 0 bases, leaving 15 bases between the germline ends. The CDR3 runs to 16 residues. CDR1 MDHEN and CDR2 SYDVKM come from the germline V gene. The CDR3 DNA reads as TGTGCCAGCAGTTCTGCGGGCCAGACGTTGAACACTGAAGCTTTCTTT. Encoded protein: CASSSAGQTLNTEAFF.

The chain links TRBV9 to TRBJ2-4; tentatively, D is TRBD2 (5 bases). This CDR3 has 15 residues. Trimming took off 4 bases at V and 6 bases at J, with 17 bases between the two ends. Germline V CDR1 and CDR2: SGDLS, YYNGEE. The CDR3 loop is CASSPDGRRGNIQYF. The CDR3 DNA follows: TGTGCCAGCAGCCCGGACGGCCGACGGGGAAACATTCAGTACTTC.

CDR3 loop: CSVEDRSSGGYNEQFF. The CDR3 DNA is TGCAGCGTTGAAGATAGGTCTAGCGGGGGGTACAATGAGCAGTTCTTC. The V gene is TRBV29-1, the J gene TRBJ2-1, with TRBD2 identical over 11 bases. V dropped 0 bases and J dropped 4; count of bases not matched to a gene: 5. This CDR3 is built from 16 residues. Germline V gene lookup returns CDR1 SQVTM and CDR2 ANQGSEA.

The chain joins TRBV29-1 to TRBJ2-1; D is unresolved. CDR3 size: 14 residues. CDR1 SQVTM and CDR2 ANQGSEA come from the germline V gene. The V end was cut by 2 bases, the J end by 0 bases, with 8 bases between. CDR3 loop: CSVERDRSYNEQFF. The CDR3 nucleotides are TGCAGCGTTGAAAGGGATCGCTCCTACAATGAGCAGTTCTTC.

In DNA form, the CDR3 reads TGTGCCAGCAGTGTGGACAGGGAGAATTCACCCCTCCACTTT. Amino acids: CASSVDRENSPLHF. The chain carries TRBV27 and TRBJ1-6, with 8 bases lining up with TRBD1. Germline-derived CDR1 and CDR2 are MNHEY and SMNVEV (reference sequence). J lost 7 bases, V lost 5 bases, and 4 bases had no gene match. The CDR3 length is 14 residues.

CDR3 DNA: TGCGCCAGCAGTCAATTCTCGAGACCGGGACAGGGGGCGCGAGAGCAGTACTTC. Encoded protein: CASSQFSRPGQGAREQYF. The genes are TRBV23-1 and TRBJ2-7; 12 positions match TRBD1. TRBV23-1 carries the ORF label, with uncertain function. Unmatched junction bases numbered 14, after V lost 1 base and J lost 7 bases. The CDR3 has 18 amino acids.

The chain couples TRBV6-1 to TRBJ1-1, with 11 nucleotides matching TRBD1. V shed 8 bases, J shed 3 bases, and the junction held 5 bases outside the gene matches. Germline V gives CDR1 MNHNS, CDR2 SASEGT. The CDR3 is 14 residues long. The CDR3 DNA reads TGTGCCAGCGTCCCGGGACAGGGGGACACTGAAGCTTTCTTT. Translating gives CASVPGQGDTEAFF.

This clone showed up just once. This chain joins TRBV27 and TRBJ2-3; D gene unclear. The CDR3 consists of 12 residues. V lost 3 bases, J lost 4 bases, and 5 bases lay in between. The germline V gene encodes CDR1 MNHEY and CDR2 SMNVEV (reference sequence). CDR3 in DNA: TGTGCCAGCAGTTTCTTGTCAGATACGCAGTATTTT. Translation: CASSFLSDTQYF.

This clone was observed at least ten times. V usage is TRBV5-5 and J usage is TRBJ1-1, with a weak D call TRBD1 (6 bases). V was clipped by 1 base and J by 3 bases, with 10 bases between them. The germline gives CDR1 SGHKS, CDR2 YYEKEE (reference sequence). The CDR3 length is 14 residues. The chain's CDR3 is CASSLQGGDTEAFF. In DNA, the CDR3 is TGTGCCAGCAGCTTGCAAGGGGGGGACACTGAAGCTTTCTTT.

The genes are TRBV5-6 and TRBJ1-4; the D gene is possibly TRBD1 (6 bases). V was cut by 3 bases and J by 0 bases, with 12 bases left in between. Per germline, CDR1 SGHDT and CDR2 YYEEEE. CDR3 length: 16 amino acids. The CDR3 here is CASSWRDIATNEKLFF. DNA of the CDR3: TGTGCCAGCAGCTGGAGGGACATTGCAACTAATGAAAAACTGTTTTTT.

The genes are TRBV30 and TRBJ1-6; 10 bases line up with TRBD1. Losses at the gene ends were 3 bases for V and 4 bases for J; bases not matched to a gene: 12. This CDR3 comprises 18 residues. The germline V gene encodes CDR1 GTSNPN and CDR2 SVGIG (reference sequence). CDR3 sequence (DNA): TGTGCCTGGAGGATCCGGGACAGGGGACTAGAATATAATTCACCCCTCCACTTT. Amino acids: CAWRIRDRGLEYNSPLHF.

This clone showed up many times. CDR3 amino acids: CASSRSQGYEQYF. The DNA for the CDR3 is TGTGCCAGCTCACGATCTCAGGGTTACGAGCAGTACTTC. The V call is TRBV18, the J call TRBJ2-7, with TRBD1 as a possible D gene (5 bases). The CDR3 is 13 amino acids. Germline V CDR1 and CDR2: KGHSH, LQKENI. V shed 4 bases and J shed 4 bases, with 11 bases lying between them.

This chain joins TRBV5-1 and TRBJ2-3; the D is unclear. The germline V gene has CDR1 SGHRS and CDR2 YFSETQ. The CDR3 is 14 amino acids. Trimming pared 3 bases from V and 8 bases from J, leaving 16 bases between. CDR3 sequence: CASSSATASGTQYF. In DNA form, the CDR3 reads TGCGCCAGCAGCTCGGCGACGGCCTCGGGTACGCAGTATTTT.

The CDR3, as DNA: TGTGCCAGCCGGAGCTGGGGGGGGAATGGCTACACCTTC. Its protein product is CASRSWGGNGYTF. The V and J genes are TRBV2 and TRBJ1-2, with a weak D call TRBD1 (5 bases). Germline V lookup: CDR1 SNHLY, CDR2 FYNNEI. The CDR3 is 13 amino acids. V was pared by 8 bases and J by 6 bases, with 16 bases between.

This clone showed up just a few times. The chain carries TRBV2 and TRBJ1-5; a possible D gene is TRBD1 (6 bases). Germline CDR1 SNHLY, CDR2 FYNNEI. CDR3 length: 13 residues. Trimming took 5 bases from V and 2 from J, leaving 7 bases between them. CDR3 residues: CASSRQGNQPQHF. As DNA, the CDR3 is TGTGCCAGCAGTCGACAGGGCAATCAGCCCCAGCATTTT.

For the CDR3, the DNA is TGTGCCAGCAGCCGGGGGTGGATGAGCACTGAAGCTTTCTTT. This encodes CASSRGWMSTEAFF. The V gene is TRBV5-6, the J gene TRBJ1-1, with D possibly being TRBD1 (5 bases). Germline V gene lookup returns CDR1 SGHDT and CDR2 YYEEEE. The V end lost 4 bases, the J end lost 4 bases, and 14 bases lay between the germline ends. CDR3 length equals 14 residues.

This clone was seen only a few times. The rearrangement joins TRBV18 to TRBJ2-1; weak D call: TRBD2 (6 bases). The V end lost 2 bases, the J end lost 12 bases, and 11 bases lay between the germline ends. In germline, CDR1 is KGHSH, CDR2 LQKENI. This CDR3 is 12 amino acids long. For the CDR3, the DNA is TGTGCCAGCTCACCAGAGGGACTTCGGCAGTTCTTC. Translating gives CASSPEGLRQFF.